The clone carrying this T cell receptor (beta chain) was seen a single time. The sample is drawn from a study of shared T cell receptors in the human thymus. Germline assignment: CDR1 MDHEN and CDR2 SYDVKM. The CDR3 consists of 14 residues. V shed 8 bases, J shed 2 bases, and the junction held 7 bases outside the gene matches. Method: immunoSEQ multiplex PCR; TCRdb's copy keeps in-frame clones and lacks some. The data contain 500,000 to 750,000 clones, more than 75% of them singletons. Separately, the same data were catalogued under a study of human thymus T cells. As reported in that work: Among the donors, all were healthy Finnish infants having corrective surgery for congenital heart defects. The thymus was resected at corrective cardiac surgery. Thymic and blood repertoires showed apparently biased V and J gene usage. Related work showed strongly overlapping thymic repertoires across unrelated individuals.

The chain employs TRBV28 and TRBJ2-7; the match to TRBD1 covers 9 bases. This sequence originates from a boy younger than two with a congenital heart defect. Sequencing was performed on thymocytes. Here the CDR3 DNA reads TGTGCCAGCGGCAGGGACAGGGCCACCTACGAGCAGTACTTC. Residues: CASGRDRATYEQYF.